This T cell receptor beta chain was sequenced for a study of identical twins. This CDR3 spans 13 amino acids. V lost 4 bases to trimming and J lost 10 bases; unmatched junction nucleotides: 7. Germline assignment: CDR1 SGHRS and CDR2 YFSETQ. Whole-study findings and limits: The more abundant beta clonotypes in cord blood had fewer insertions, and memory repertoires did not show this. Excess sharing by twins proved weaker in beta out-of-frame sequences. Out-of-frame alpha sequences shared by twins showed excess low generation probability.

TCRdb independently ran MiXCR on the 5' RACE reads; one entry per CDR3 protein. The table has 1.5 million to 2 million distinct CDR3 sequences, more than 30% seen once. Every one of the donors was a healthy Caucasian. In regard to this clonotype: Antigen: not known.

This receptor was identified in a newborn girl in good health. Sequenced: cord blood. The chain links TRBV5-1 to TRBJ2-1, with 8 bases aligning to TRBD1. The CDR3 spells CASSPRTGREQFF. The CDR3 DNA reads TGCGCCAGCAGCCCCCGGACAGGGCGGGAGCAGTTCTTC.